This T cell receptor beta chain emerged from a study of T cell clonality in common variable immunodeficiency. Findings and caveats of the study: Fewer TCRbeta clones were shared among CVID subjects than controls.

Germline V lookup: CDR1 LNHDA, CDR2 SQIVND (reference sequence). The CDR3 consists of 13 residues. Only in-frame clones appear in the TCRdb table, and some are missing; sequencing was by immunoSEQ multiplex PCR. The repertoire consists of 30,000 to 40,000 clones, none detected only once. As concerns this clone: Antigen: not known. Just one base apart from a much larger clone, this may be a read error. The CDR3 end falls 3 residues outside the read, so it is completed with the germline J gene. Other DNA sequences in the same sample also yield this CDR3.

Sequencing was carried out using peripheral blood mononuclear cells. This TCR was sampled from a person between 18 and 75 years old in good health. The V gene is TRBV19, the J gene TRBJ1-3; TRBD1 might be the D (5 bases). The part of the CDR3 DNA that was read is TGTGCCAGTAGAATCGACAGTGGAAACACG. Translating it yields CASRIDSGNT. The whole CDR3 reads CASRIDSGNTIYF.